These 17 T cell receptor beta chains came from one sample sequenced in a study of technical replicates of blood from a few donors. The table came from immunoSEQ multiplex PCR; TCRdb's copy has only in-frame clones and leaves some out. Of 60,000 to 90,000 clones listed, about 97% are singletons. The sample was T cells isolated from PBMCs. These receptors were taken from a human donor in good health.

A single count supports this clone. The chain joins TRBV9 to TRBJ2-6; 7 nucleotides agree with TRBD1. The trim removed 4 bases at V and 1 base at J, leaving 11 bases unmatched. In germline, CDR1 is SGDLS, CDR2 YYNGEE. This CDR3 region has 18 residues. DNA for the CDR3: TGTGCCAGCAGCCCCCGTCGACAGGGAGAGTCTGGGGCCAACGTCCTGACTTTC. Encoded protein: CASSPRRQGESGANVLTF.

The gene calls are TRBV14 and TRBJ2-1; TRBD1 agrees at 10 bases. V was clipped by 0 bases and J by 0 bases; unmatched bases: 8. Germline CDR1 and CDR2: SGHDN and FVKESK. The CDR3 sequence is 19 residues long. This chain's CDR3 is CASSQEPVDRGFSYNEQFF. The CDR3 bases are TGTGCCAGCAGCCAAGAACCGGTGGACAGGGGGTTCTCCTACAATGAGCAGTTCTTC.

The CDR3 nucleotides are TGTGCCAGCAGCCAGAGAATTCTAGCGGGAGTTGGCCAAGAGACCCAGTACTTC. Protein sequence: CASSQRILAGVGQETQYF. V and J are TRBV7-9 and TRBJ2-5; 10 nucleotides align to TRBD2. J was trimmed by 1 base and V by 5 bases; bases with no gene match: 13. This CDR3 contains 18 residues. Germline assignment: CDR1 SEHNR and CDR2 FQNEAQ (reference sequence).

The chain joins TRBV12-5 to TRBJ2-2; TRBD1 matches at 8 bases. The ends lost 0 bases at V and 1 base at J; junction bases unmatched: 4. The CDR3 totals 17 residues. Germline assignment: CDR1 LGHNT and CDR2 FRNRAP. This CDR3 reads CASGLVRTGKNTGELFF. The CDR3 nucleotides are TGTGCTAGTGGTTTGGTACGGACAGGGAAGAACACCGGGGAGCTGTTTTTT.

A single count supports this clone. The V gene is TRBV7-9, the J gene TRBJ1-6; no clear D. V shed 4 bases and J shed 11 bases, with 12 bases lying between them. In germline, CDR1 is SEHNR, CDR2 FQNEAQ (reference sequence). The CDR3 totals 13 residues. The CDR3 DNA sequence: TGTGCCAGCAGCTCGCAAGACATGACACCCCTCCACTTT. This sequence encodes CASSSQDMTPLHF.

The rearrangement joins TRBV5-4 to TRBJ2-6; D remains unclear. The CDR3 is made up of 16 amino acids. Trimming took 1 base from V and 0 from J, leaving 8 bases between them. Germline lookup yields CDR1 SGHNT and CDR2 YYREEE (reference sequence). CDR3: CASSLWLRSGANVLTF. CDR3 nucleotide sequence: TGTGCCAGCAGCTTGTGGCTCCGCTCTGGGGCCAACGTCCTGACTTTC. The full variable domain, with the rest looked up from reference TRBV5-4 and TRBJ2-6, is ETGVTQSPTHLIKTRGQQVTLRCSSQSGHNTVSWYQQALGQGPQFIFQYYREEENGRGNFPPRFSGLQFPNYSSELNVNALELDDSALYLCASSLWLRSGANVLTFGAGSRLTVL.

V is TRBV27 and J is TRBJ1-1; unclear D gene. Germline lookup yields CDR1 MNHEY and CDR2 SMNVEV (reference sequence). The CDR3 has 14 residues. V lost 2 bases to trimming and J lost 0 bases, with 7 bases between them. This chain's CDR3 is CASSLTSLNTEAFF. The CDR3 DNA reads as TGTGCCAGCAGTTTAACCAGTTTGAACACTGAAGCTTTCTTT.

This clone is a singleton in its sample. CDR3 region: CASSLARGSGYGYTF. For the CDR3, the DNA is TGTGCCAGCAGCTTGGCCCGGGGTTCGGGCTATGGCTACACCTTC. V gene TRBV5-6 combines with J gene TRBJ1-2; no clear D. Looked up from germline, CDR1 is SGHDT and CDR2 is YYEEEE. Deletions cut 0 bases from V and 4 bases from J, with 13 bases between. This CDR3 has 15 residues.

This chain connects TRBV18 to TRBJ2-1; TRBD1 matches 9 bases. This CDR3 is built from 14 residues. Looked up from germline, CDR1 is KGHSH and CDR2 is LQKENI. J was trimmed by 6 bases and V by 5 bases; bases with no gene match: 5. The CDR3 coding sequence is TGTGCCAGCTCAAGGACAGGGGAGGTCAATGAGCAGTTCTTC. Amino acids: CASSRTGEVNEQFF.

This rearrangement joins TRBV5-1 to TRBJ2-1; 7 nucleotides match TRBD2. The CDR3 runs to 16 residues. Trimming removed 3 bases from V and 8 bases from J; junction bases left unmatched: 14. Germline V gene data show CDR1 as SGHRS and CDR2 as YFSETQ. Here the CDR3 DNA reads TGCGCCAGCAGCTGGGGAGGGAATAGGTTTCGGGATGAGCAGTTCTTC. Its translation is CASSWGGNRFRDEQFF.

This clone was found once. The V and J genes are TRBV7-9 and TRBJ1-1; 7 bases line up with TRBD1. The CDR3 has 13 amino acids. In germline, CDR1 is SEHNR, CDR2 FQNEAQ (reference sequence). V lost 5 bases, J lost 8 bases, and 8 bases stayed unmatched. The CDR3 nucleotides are TGTGCCAGCAGCACGCGACAGGGAGTAGAAGCTTTCTTT. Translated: CASSTRQGVEAFF.

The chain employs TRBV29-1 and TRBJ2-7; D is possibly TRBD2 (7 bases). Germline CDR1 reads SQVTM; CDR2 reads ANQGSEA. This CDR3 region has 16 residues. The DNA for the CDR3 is TGCAGGCCCAGCGAGCCTTGGGGGGGCGCTTTGTACGAGCAGTACTTC. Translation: CRPSEPWGGALYEQYF.

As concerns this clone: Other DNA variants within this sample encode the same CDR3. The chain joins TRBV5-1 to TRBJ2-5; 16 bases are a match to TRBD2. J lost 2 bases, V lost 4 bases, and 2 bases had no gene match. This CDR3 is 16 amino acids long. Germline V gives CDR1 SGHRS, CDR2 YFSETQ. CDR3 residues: CASSLGLAGGQETQYF. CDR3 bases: TGCGCCAGCAGCCTGGGACTAGCGGGGGGGCAAGAGACCCAGTACTTC.

In nucleotides, the CDR3 is TGTGCCAGCAGTTTAGAACTAGGTTGGGATGAGCAGTTCTTC. It yields the protein CASSLELGWDEQFF. The V and J genes are TRBV27 and TRBJ2-1, with a weak D call TRBD2 (5 bases). Germline CDR1 and CDR2: MNHEY and SMNVEV (reference sequence). Trimming pared 2 bases from V and 8 bases from J, leaving 13 bases between. The length of the CDR3 is 14 residues.

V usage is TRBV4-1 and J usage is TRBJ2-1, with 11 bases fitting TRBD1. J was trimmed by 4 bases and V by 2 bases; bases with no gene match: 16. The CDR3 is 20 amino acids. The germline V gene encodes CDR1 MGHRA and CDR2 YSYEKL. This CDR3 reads CASSQPSRDRGYLGYNEQFF. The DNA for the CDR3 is TGCGCCAGCAGCCAACCCAGCCGGGACAGGGGGTATTTGGGGTACAATGAGCAGTTCTTC.

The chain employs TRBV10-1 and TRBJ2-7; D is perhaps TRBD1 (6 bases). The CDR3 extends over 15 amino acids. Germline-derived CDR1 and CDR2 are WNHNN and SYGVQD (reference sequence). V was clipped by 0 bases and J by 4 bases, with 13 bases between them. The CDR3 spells CASSESITGKYEQYF. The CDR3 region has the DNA TGCGCCAGCAGTGAGTCGATAACAGGGAAGTACGAGCAGTACTTC.

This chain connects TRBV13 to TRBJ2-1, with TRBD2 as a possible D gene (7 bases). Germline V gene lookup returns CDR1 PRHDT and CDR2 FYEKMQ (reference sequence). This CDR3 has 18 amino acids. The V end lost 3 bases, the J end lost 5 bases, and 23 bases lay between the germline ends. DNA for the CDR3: TGTGCCAGCAGCTTCCGCGGGGGAGGGGGAAGCGAGAACAATGAGCAGTTCTTC. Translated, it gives CASSFRGGGGSENNEQFF.